One and the same sample provided the 15 T cell receptor beta chains below, sequenced in a study of blood T cell repertoires in COVID-19. Sequencing used immunoSEQ multiplex PCR; TCRdb keeps in-frame clones, though not all of them. The sample includes under 250,000 clones, more than 70% seen only once; the top ten take 8.6%. Sequencing was performed on peripheral blood. The receptors shown here come from a man aged 40-49 years with active or convalescent COVID-19.

There are a few counts of this clone. J is TRBJ2-7 and V is TRBV2, with 12 positions matching TRBD2. Unmatched junction bases numbered 8, after V lost 5 bases and J lost 6 bases. CDR1 and CDR2 from the germline V gene are SNHLY and FYNNEI. The CDR3 runs to 15 residues. The CDR3 is CASSLLGLAGSEQYF. The CDR3 DNA follows: TGTGCCAGCAGTCTCCTCGGACTAGCGGGATCCGAGCAGTACTTC.

The chain links TRBV30 to TRBJ2-5; no reliable D call. Per germline, CDR1 GTSNPN and CDR2 SVGIG (reference sequence). The germline V and J ends were trimmed by 5 bases and 5 bases, with 12 bases remaining between them. The length of the CDR3 is 12 residues. CDR3 sequence (DNA): TGTGCCTGGGTTGACCTGAGGGAGACCCAGTACTTC. Protein: CAWVDLRETQYF.

The gene calls are TRBV7-2 and TRBJ1-3; TRBD1 aligns across 7 bases. The germline V gene encodes CDR1 SGHTA and CDR2 FQGNSA. Trimming took 6 bases from V and 0 from J; bases not matched to a gene: 11. The CDR3 extends over 17 amino acids. CDR3 sequence reads: CASSYLQGLVSGNTIYF. CDR3 DNA sequence: TGTGCCAGCAGTTATTTACAGGGGTTAGTCTCTGGAAACACCATATATTTT.

As DNA, the CDR3 is TGTGCCAGCTCAGCCGGACAGGGGGAAAAACTGTTTTTT. This gives the protein CASSAGQGEKLFF. The V call is TRBV18, the J call TRBJ1-4; 9 bases match TRBD1. Germline CDR1 and CDR2: KGHSH and LQKENI. The V and J ends lost 5 bases and 8 bases, in that order; junction bases with no gene match: 3. The CDR3 consists of 13 residues.

The gene calls are TRBV7-3 and TRBJ2-2; a weak D match, TRBD1 (5 bases). V dropped 2 bases and J dropped 0 bases, with 10 bases sitting between them. CDR1 is SGHTA, CDR2 FQGTGA, per germline. This CDR3 spans 16 amino acids. The DNA for the CDR3 is TGTGCCAGCAGCTTACAGGGCCTCGCGAACACCGGGGAGCTGTTTTTT. Its protein product is CASSLQGLANTGELFF. The full variable domain, in which reference TRBV7-3 and TRBJ2-2 provide the parts outside the CDR3, is GAGVSQTPSNKVTEKGKYVELRCDPISGHTALYWYRQSLGQGPEFLIYFQGTGAADDSGLPNDRFFAVRPEGSVSTLKIQRTERGDSAVYLCASSLQGLANTGELFFGEGSRLTVL.

The rearrangement joins TRBV4-1 to TRBJ2-4; possible D gene TRBD2, 6 bases. The V and J ends lost 0 bases and 6 bases respectively, with 9 bases between them. Germline assignment: CDR1 MGHRA and CDR2 YSYEKL. CDR3 length equals 14 residues. In DNA, the CDR3 is TGCGCCAGCAGCCAAGATGGGCGGGGAAACATTCAGTACTTC. Translating gives CASSQDGRGNIQYF.

In the case of this clone: Other DNA variants within this sample encode the same CDR3. The rearrangement links TRBV4-3 to TRBJ1-6, with TRBD1 matching over 9 bases. Trimming cost V 3 bases and J 7 bases; bases outside gene matches: 4. The CDR3 contains 15 residues. Germline V CDR1 and CDR2: LGHNA, YSLEER. CDR3 region: CASSQGTGSNSPLHF. As DNA, the CDR3 is TGCGCCAGCAGCCAGGGGACAGGGTCGAATTCACCCCTCCACTTT.

The chain is built from TRBV19 and TRBJ2-3; TRBD1 matches at 7 bases. The trim removed 3 bases at V and 2 bases at J, leaving 5 bases unmatched. The germline V gene encodes CDR1 LNHDA and CDR2 SQIVND (reference sequence). The CDR3 runs 15 residues. The CDR3 loop reads CASSMGQLSTDTQYF. In DNA form, the CDR3 reads TGTGCCAGTAGTATGGGACAGCTATCCACAGATACGCAGTATTTT.

V usage is TRBV5-1 and J usage is TRBJ2-5; D possibly corresponds to TRBD1 (6 bases). The ends were cut back, 7 bases at V and 5 bases at J, with 24 bases in the middle. CDR1 and CDR2 (germline): SGHRS, YFSETQ. The CDR3 consists of 16 residues. CDR3 bases: TGCGCCAGCTGGACCTCCCCCGACAGGTATACGGAGACCCAGTACTTC. This translates into CASWTSPDRYTETQYF.

This clone has just a few counts. The chain links TRBV6-2 or TRBV6-3 to TRBJ1-2; a possible D gene is TRBD1 (6 bases). Germline values: CDR1 MNHEY, CDR2 SVGEGT. This CDR3 is 15 amino acids long. The V end lost 6 bases, the J end lost 4 bases, and 18 bases lay between the germline ends. CDR3 DNA sequence: TGTGCCAGCAGCCACAGGGAAGGGTCCCTCTATGGCTACACCTTC. Amino acids: CASSHREGSLYGYTF.

V is TRBV3-1 (or the pseudogene TRBV3-2) and J is TRBJ1-3, with no clear D. The CDR3 is made up of 13 amino acids. Trimming left V 4 bases short and J 2 bases short, with 6 bases between. The germline gives CDR1 LGHDT, CDR2 YNNKEL (reference sequence). As DNA, the CDR3 is TGTGCCAGCAGCCGAACTCCTGGAAACACCATATATTTT. Its translation is CASSRTPGNTIYF.

The CDR3 region is CATSGSTSGEGEQFF. The CDR3 region has the DNA TGTGCCACCAGTGGATCGACTAGCGGGGAAGGGGAGCAGTTCTTC. The V and J genes are TRBV24-1 and TRBJ2-1; 11 nucleotides line up with TRBD2. CDR3 length: 15 amino acids. CDR1 KGHDR and CDR2 SFDVKD come from the germline V gene. After removal of 5 bases from V and 10 bases from J, the junction contained 9 bases not matched to a gene.

This clone was detected a few times. This sequence joins TRBV10-2 and TRBJ2-7; 12 positions match TRBD2. V shed 4 bases, J shed 3 bases, and the junction held 4 bases outside the gene matches. CDR1 is WSHSY, CDR2 SAAADI, per germline. The CDR3 contains 15 residues. The CDR3: CASSGTSGAYYEQYF. CDR3 coding DNA: TGCGCCAGCAGTGGGACTAGCGGGGCATACTACGAGCAGTACTTC.

V and J are TRBV5-1 and TRBJ2-7; no clear D. Germline CDR1 and CDR2: SGHRS and YFSETQ. CDR3 length: 13 amino acids. V shed 1 base and J shed 0 bases, with 5 bases lying between them. CDR3 bases: TGCGCCAGCAGCTTGCCCAACTCCTACGAGCAGTACTTC. The encoded protein is CASSLPNSYEQYF.

Notes on this clone: This sample also contains other DNA sequences that code for the same CDR3. The chain couples TRBV3-1 (or the pseudogene TRBV3-2) to TRBJ1-2; D gene uncertain. The CDR3 totals 12 residues. Deletions cut 1 base from V and 7 bases from J, with 7 bases between. Germline values: CDR1 LGHDT, CDR2 YNNKEL (reference sequence). CDR3 in amino acids: CASSQGGGGYTF. CDR3 bases: TGTGCCAGCAGCCAAGGGGGAGGTGGCTACACCTTC.